This TCR beta chain was sequenced in a study of PD-1 blockade in classical Hodgkin lymphoma (dated by TCRdb to 2020 to 2021). Concerning the study at large: Nivolumab dosing was 3 mg/kg intravenously every 2 weeks, continuing until either disease progression or unacceptable toxicity. The study used CyTOF and TCR beta sequencing to define a peripheral blood immune signature of response to PD-1 blockade in classical Hodgkin lymphoma. What the study reported, not specific to this receptor: The study was limited to a single clinical trial cohort, and causes of repertoire differences, possibly disease activity or prior therapy, remained undefined. Lower diversity was seen in patients whose nivolumab began less than 1 year after ASCT, and these patients were left out of later analyses so that immune reconstitution would not confound the results. CD4+ but not CD8+ TCR diversity rose significantly by C4D1 (p=0.0027 vs p=0.16), most apparent in complete responders (p=0.02). Baseline TCR diversity was reported as lower in newly diagnosed patients than in healthy donors, and lower still in relapsed/refractory patients. Among trial patients, those achieving complete response had baseline diversity similar to that of newly diagnosed patients, while diversity was significantly lower in partial responders and progressors.

This clone was observed a few times. This receptor's antigen is unknown. No per-base quality is available; no much larger clone lies one base away. The Qiagen DNeasy kit was used to extract genomic DNA from unsorted PBMCs and from the negatively selected CD4+ and CD8+ fractions. TCR beta CDR3 regions were amplified by immunoSEQ multiplex PCR using primers annealing to V and J segments. A synthetic immune receptor repertoire was used to minimize amplification bias, and remaining bias was computationally removed after sequencing. As for the authors' bioinformatics: Custom Python scripts were used to quantify repertoire diversity as the Shannon entropy index. Unsorted, CD4+ and CD8+ repertoires were examined separately, except in combined analyses, for which CD4+ and CD8+ sequences were merged in silico. Clonal expansion was defined as at least a 2-fold frequency increase after treatment relative to C1D1, with a pseudocount of 0.5 for undetected baseline clones. Singleton clones were defined as clones with 0 or 1 copy at C1D1, and non-singleton clones were defined as clones with 2 or more copies. Clones expanded in unsorted samples were labelled as CD4+, CD8+ or unknown by matching protein sequences in sorted samples from the same patient. Wilcoxon tests on paired samples were used to test diversity changes from C1D1 to C4D1. Imported from immuneACCESS, the table was reduced by TCRdb to in-frame sequences with V and J called. These copies leave out some clones; in studies compared against another copy, an unresolved V gene accounts for under half, and the cause of the remainder is not known. The V and J calls and clone size are taken from that table; D and trimming were inferred from the DNA. This sample has tens of thousands of clones in its table, and approximately 80% of those were observed once. The ten most abundant clones make up 22% of the sample.

This specimen's time point label, interpreted: cycle 4 day 1 (C4D1), after around six weeks of nivolumab. All trial patients had relapsed after autologous stem cell transplantation, with cohorts A, B and C differing in prior brentuximab vedotin exposure. The trial cohort included roughly 60 patients with relapsed/refractory classical Hodgkin lymphoma, and each patient had a best overall response of complete response, partial response or progressive disease. Single-agent nivolumab was administered to trial patients in the multi-cohort phase II CheckMate 205 trial. An independent review committee assessed best overall response using the 2007 International Working Group response criteria. PBMCs from the trial were collected at three points: immediately before nivolumab initiation (C1D1), and during therapy at cycle 2 day 1 and cycle 4 day 1. Peripheral blood was collected in 8 mL Vacutainer Cell Preparation Tubes, from which PBMCs were isolated by centrifugation and then cryopreserved.

The TCR was taken from a human donor with classical Hodgkin lymphoma. The source was peripheral blood mononuclear cells (PBMCs), collected before the fourth cycle of nivolumab.

The CDR3 protein sequence reads: CASSPWTSGVLDTQYF. DNA sequence: TGTGCCAGCAGCCCATGGACTAGCGGGGTGCTAGATACGCAGTATTTT. The chain is encoded by TRBV7-9 joined to TRBJ2-3; 12 central bases correspond to TRBD2. V is trimmed back by 5 bases and J by 5 bases, and the junction contains 8 bases that no gene match accounts for. The germline V gene (reference sequence) sets CDR1 to SEHNR and CDR2 to FQNEAQ. The CDR3 has 16 amino acids, counting the end cysteine and phenylalanine. Only the CDR3 portion is preserved as DNA: 48 bases, with reading frame beginning at the first base.